Given below is one TCR beta chain in context. Antigen unknown. The CDR3 runs 12 residues. Germline V gives CDR1 MNHNS, CDR2 SASEGT. Deletions cut 8 bases from V and 6 bases from J, with 11 bases between. The PCR was carried out with 60 Vbeta primers and 13 Jbeta primers. Profiled with immunoSEQ multiplex PCR; TCRdb holds only in-frame clones, not every one. The table lists 250,000 to 350,000 clones, about four fifths of them singletons. The sample is drawn from a study of cytomegalovirus exposure and HLA in healthy donors. Study-level points and caveats: In a later analysis, V- and J-gene trimming of beta chains associated with a DCLRE1C missense variant, replicated independently.

The receptor comes from a girl aged 2 to 10 in good health and CMV-seronegative. The chain has TRBV6-1 and TRBJ2-4; possibly TRBD1 for D (6 bases). The sample consisted of PBMCs. The CDR3 protein is CASVGRGNIQYF. The CDR3 DNA is TGTGCCAGCGTCGGCAGGGGAAACATTCAGTACTTC.